These T cell receptor beta chains were read from a single sample in a study of early T cells in non-severe SARS-CoV-2 infection. TCRdb reanalysed the 5' RACE reads using MiXCR and keeps one entry per CDR3 protein. The table includes roughly 120,000 distinct CDR3 sequences, around 14% detected once. Sequenced material: whole blood. Source of these receptors: an adult who was a healthcare worker with PCR-confirmed SARS-CoV-2 infection or an uninfected control (not recorded which). Both conserved end residues are part of each CDR3. A D gene is named only where the DNA matches it firmly. Expanded clones get a size class; other rows say once, few or many, or leave the size out.

v_call,clone_size,d_call,j_call,cdr3_nt,cdr3_aa
TRBV3-1,once,-,TRBJ1-6,TGTGCCAGCAGCGAATCCCGCGGCAGGGGTAATTCACCCCTCCACTTT,CASSESRGRGNSPLHF
TRBV29-1,few,-,TRBJ2-4,TGCAGCGGGTGGACAGATACCAACATTCAGTACTTC,CSGWTDTNIQYF
TRBV7-3,many,TRBD2,TRBJ2-5,TGTGCCAGCAGCTCTAGCGGGGGGGCCGGAGAGACCCAGTACTTC,CASSSSGGAGETQYF
TRBV3-1,-,-,TRBJ2-5,TGTGCCAGCAGCCAAGATCGTTGGGGACGAGCAGAGACCCAGTACTTC,CASSQDRWGRAETQYF
TRBV12-3/TRBV12-4,few,TRBD1,TRBJ2-1,TGTGCCAGCATCCGACAGGGTTGGGATGAGCAGTTCTTC,CASIRQGWDEQFF
TRBV12-3/TRBV12-4,-,-,TRBJ2-2,TGTGCCAGCAGTTCCCCTAGCATTCGGGGAAGCGGGGAGCTGTTTTTT,CASSSPSIRGSGELFF
TRBV29-1,few,TRBD1,TRBJ1-2,TGCAGCGTCGCGATAAAGGGACAGAACCTCTATGGCTACACCTTC,CSVAIKGQNLYGYTF
TRBV5-1,few,TRBD2,TRBJ2-3,TGCGCCAGCAGACTCCTGGGACTAGCGGGGTCCTCTAGCACAGATACGCAGTATTTT,CASRLLGLAGSSSTDTQYF
TRBV20-1,-,-,TRBJ1-5,TGCAGTGGATCGCCCGGGGGTAATCAGCCCCAGCATTTT,CSGSPGGNQPQHF
TRBV19,few,-,TRBJ1-4,TGTGCCAGTAGTCCCGGACAAAAAGCTGAAAAACTGTTTTTT,CASSPGQKAEKLFF
TRBV3-1,-,TRBD1,TRBJ2-1,TGTGCCAGCAGCCGACGGACAGGAACGTACAATGAGCAGTTCTTC,CASSRRTGTYNEQFF
TRBV10-2,few,TRBD1,TRBJ1-2,TGCGCCAGCAGCGGGACAGGGAATAACTATGGCTACACCTTC,CASSGTGNNYGYTF
TRBV29-1,-,-,TRBJ1-1,TGCAGCGTTGAGGGGCTATTGAACACTGAAGCTTTCTTT,CSVEGLLNTEAFF
TRBV6-6,many,TRBD1,TRBJ2-7,TGTGCCAGCAGGCCCACCGGGACAGTTGACGAGCAGTACTTC,CASRPTGTVDEQYF
TRBV9,many,-,TRBJ1-2,TGTGCCAGCAGTGGCATAGGGGGAGGAACCTCTAAACGGTATGGCTACACCTTC,CASSGIGGGTSKRYGYTF
TRBV2,few,-,TRBJ2-3,TGTGCCAGCAGTGAATCCCTCATACCCACGCAGTATTTT,CASSESLIPTQYF
TRBV9,few,-,TRBJ2-7,TGTGCCAGCAGCGTAGACAGTTACTACGAGCAGTACTTC,CASSVDSYYEQYF
TRBV5-1,-,-,TRBJ1-4,TGCGCCAGCAGCTTACAGGAGGGGCGCGTTGAAAAACTGTTTTTT,CASSLQEGRVEKLFF
TRBV7-9,few,-,TRBJ1-1,TGTGCCAGCAGCTTAAGTGGGGCTCCTGAAGCTTTCTTT,CASSLSGAPEAFF
TRBV30,-,TRBD1,TRBJ2-3,TGTGCCTGGAGTAGAGACAGGGGGACAGATACGCAGTATTTT,CAWSRDRGTDTQYF
TRBV5-6,-,-,TRBJ1-1,TGTGCCAGCAGCTTCTTGGACCGCCCTACGAACACTGAAGCTTTCTTT,CASSFLDRPTNTEAFF
TRBV10-3,-,-,TRBJ2-7,TGTGCCATCAGTGAGTCGAAAGGGCTCTACGAGCAGTACTTC,CAISESKGLYEQYF
TRBV12-3/TRBV12-4,many,TRBD2,TRBJ2-5,TGTGCCAGCAGGATGACTAGCGGGGAGGGGGAGACCCAGTACTTC,CASRMTSGEGETQYF
TRBV6-5,many,TRBD2,TRBJ2-4,TGTGCCAGCAGTTCCCGGGAGGACCTAGCCAAAAACATTCAGTACTTC,CASSSREDLAKNIQYF
TRBV6-5,many,-,TRBJ1-5,TGTGCCAGCAGTTTAAGGGCTGGGCCCCAGCATTTT,CASSLRAGPQHF
TRBV20-1,few,-,TRBJ2-7,TGCAGTGCTAGCCACAGGGCCTCCTACGAGCAGTACTTC,CSASHRASYEQYF
TRBV3-1,few,-,TRBJ1-2,TGTGCCAGCAGCCAAGAGGGAGGGCCTAACTATGGCTACACCTTC,CASSQEGGPNYGYTF
TRBV5-1,-,TRBD1,TRBJ1-6,TGCGCCAGCAGAGGACAGGCTTTTTTCTCACCCCTCCACTTT,CASRGQAFFSPLHF